This T cell receptor (beta chain) was sequenced during a study of Graves' ophthalmopathy and Graves' hyperthyroidism. It was on clinical symptoms, serum thyroxine, TRAb, thyroid ultrasound and orbital computed tomography that diagnosis relied. Amplification targeted the TCR beta CDR3 regions, with RNA transcripts as the source material. First-round RT-PCR with HTBI primers preceded a second-round multiplex PCR. TCRdb reprocessed the multiplex PCR reads with MiXCR, giving one entry per CDR3 protein. The profile shows 350,000 to 450,000 distinct CDR3 sequences, 20% to 25% of them singletons. This clonotype was recorded a few times. The sequenced sample was peripheral blood. This sequence was found in a woman aged 18-29 years with stable Graves' hyperthyroidism.

CDR3 protein: CASSQESVPGNTIYF. The CDR3, as DNA: TGCGCCAGCAGCCAAGAGTCGGTGCCTGGAAACACCATATATTTT. The V gene is TRBV4-1, the J gene TRBJ1-3; D not certain. Germline lookup yields CDR1 MGHRA and CDR2 YSYEKL. Trimming left V 0 bases short and J 2 bases short, with 8 bases between. The CDR3 sequence is 15 residues long.